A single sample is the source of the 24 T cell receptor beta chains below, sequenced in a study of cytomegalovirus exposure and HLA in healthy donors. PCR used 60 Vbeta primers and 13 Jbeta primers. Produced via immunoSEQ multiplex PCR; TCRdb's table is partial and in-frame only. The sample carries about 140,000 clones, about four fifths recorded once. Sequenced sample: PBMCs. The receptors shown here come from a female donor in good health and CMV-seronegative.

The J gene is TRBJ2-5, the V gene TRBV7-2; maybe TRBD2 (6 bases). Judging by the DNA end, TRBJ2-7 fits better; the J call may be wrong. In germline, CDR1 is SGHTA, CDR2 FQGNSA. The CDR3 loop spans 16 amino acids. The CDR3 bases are TGTGCCAGCAGCTTAGGGGCTAGCGCGGGGTCCTACGAGCAGTACTTC. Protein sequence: CASSLGASAGSYEQYF.

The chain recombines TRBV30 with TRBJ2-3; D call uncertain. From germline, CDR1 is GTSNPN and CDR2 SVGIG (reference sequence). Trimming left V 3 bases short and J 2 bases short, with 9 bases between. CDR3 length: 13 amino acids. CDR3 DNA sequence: TGTGCCTGGAGATCGGTGAACACAGATACGCAGTATTTT. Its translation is CAWRSVNTDTQYF.

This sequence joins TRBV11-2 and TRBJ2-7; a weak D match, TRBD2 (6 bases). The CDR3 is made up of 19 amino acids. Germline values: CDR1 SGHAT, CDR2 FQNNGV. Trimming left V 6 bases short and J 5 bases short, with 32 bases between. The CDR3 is CASRTPFPRDSSRFHEQYF. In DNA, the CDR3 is TGTGCCAGCAGAACCCCCTTTCCTAGGGACTCCTCACGATTCCACGAGCAGTACTTC.

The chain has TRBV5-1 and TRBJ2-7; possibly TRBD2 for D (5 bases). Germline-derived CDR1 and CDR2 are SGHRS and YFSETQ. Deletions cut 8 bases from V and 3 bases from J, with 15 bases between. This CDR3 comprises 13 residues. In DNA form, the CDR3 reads TGCGCCAGGGGAGTTTATAAGGTCTACGAGCAGTACTTC. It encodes CARGVYKVYEQYF.

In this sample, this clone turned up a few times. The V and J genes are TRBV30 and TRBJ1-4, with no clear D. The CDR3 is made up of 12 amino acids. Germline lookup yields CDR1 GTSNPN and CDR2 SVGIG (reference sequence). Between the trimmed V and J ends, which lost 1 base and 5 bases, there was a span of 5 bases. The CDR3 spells CAWSGQNEKLFF. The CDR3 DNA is TGTGCCTGGAGTGGTCAGAATGAAAAACTGTTTTTT.

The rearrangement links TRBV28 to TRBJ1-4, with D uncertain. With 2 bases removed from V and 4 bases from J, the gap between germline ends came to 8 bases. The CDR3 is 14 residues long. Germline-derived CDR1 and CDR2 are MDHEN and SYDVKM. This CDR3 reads CASSLAVFNEKLFF. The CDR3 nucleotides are TGTGCCAGCAGTTTAGCGGTGTTTAATGAAAAACTGTTTTTT.

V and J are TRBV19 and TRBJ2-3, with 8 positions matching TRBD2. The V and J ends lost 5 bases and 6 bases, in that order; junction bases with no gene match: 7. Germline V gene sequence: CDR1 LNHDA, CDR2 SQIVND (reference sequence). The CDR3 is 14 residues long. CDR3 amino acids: CASSPGGGGDTQYF. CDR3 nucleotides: TGTGCCAGTAGTCCCGGGGGGGGCGGGGATACGCAGTATTTT.

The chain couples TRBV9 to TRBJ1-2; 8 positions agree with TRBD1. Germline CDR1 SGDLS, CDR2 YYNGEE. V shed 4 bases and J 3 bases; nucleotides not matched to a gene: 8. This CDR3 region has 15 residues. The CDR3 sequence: CASSNTGGSDYGYTF. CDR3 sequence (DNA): TGTGCCAGCAGCAATACAGGGGGATCAGACTATGGCTACACCTTC.

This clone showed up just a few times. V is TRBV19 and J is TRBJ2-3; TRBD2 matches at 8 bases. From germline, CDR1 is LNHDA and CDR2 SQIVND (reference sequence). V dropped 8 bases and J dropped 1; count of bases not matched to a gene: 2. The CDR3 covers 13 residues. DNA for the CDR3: TGTGCCAGTTCGACTAGCGGCACAGATACGCAGTATTTT. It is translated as CASSTSGTDTQYF.

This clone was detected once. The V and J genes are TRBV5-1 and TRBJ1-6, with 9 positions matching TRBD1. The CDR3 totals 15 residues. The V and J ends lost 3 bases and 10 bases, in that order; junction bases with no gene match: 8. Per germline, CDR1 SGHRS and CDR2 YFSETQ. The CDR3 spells CASSSTGTGTSPLHF. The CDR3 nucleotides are TGCGCCAGCAGCTCTACCGGGACAGGGACATCACCCCTCCACTTT.

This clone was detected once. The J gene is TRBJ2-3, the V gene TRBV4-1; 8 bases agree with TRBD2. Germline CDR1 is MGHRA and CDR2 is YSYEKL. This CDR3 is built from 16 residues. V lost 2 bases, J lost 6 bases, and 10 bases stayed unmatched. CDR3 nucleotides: TGCGCCAGCAGCCAACTAGCGGGCCTCCTTTGGGATACGCAGTATTTT. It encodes CASSQLAGLLWDTQYF.

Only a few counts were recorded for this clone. Here the CDR3 DNA reads TGTGCCAGCAGCCAAGACAGGTCCGCAGATACGCAGTATTTT. The encoded protein is CASSQDRSADTQYF. The chain employs TRBV14 and TRBJ2-3; D is unclear. Germline V CDR1 and CDR2: SGHDN, FVKESK. The CDR3 has 14 residues. With 0 bases removed from V and 4 bases from J, the gap between germline ends came to 8 bases.

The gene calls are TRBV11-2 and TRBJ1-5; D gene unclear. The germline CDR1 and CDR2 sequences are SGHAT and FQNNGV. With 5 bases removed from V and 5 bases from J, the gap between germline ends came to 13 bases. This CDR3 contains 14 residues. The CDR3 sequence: CASSPGLRDQPQHF. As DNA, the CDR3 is TGTGCCAGCAGCCCGGGATTGAGGGATCAGCCCCAGCATTTT.

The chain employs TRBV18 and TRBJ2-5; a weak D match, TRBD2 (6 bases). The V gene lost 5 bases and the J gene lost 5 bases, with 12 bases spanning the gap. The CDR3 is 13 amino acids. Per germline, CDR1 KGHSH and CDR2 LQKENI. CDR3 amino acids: CASSGGEVETQYF. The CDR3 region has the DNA TGTGCCAGCTCAGGTGGGGAGGTGGAGACCCAGTACTTC.

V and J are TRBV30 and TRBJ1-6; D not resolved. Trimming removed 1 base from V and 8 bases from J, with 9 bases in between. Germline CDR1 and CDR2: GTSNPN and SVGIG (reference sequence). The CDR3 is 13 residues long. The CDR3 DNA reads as TGTGCCTGGAGTGGGGAGGTGGATTCACCCCTCCACTTT. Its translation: CAWSGEVDSPLHF.

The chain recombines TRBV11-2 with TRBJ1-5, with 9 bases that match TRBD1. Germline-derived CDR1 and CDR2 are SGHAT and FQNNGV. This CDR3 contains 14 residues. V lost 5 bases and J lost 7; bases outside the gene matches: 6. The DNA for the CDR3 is TGTGCCAGCAGCGCAACAGGGGGCAGCCAGCCCCAGCATTTT. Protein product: CASSATGGSQPQHF.

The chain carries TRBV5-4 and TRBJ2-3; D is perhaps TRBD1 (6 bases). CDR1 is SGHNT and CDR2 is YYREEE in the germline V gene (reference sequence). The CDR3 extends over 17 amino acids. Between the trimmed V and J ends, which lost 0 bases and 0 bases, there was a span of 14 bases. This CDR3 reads CASSLAPTGVSTDTQYF. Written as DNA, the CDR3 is TGTGCCAGCAGCTTGGCCCCGACAGGCGTAAGCACAGATACGCAGTATTTT.

The CDR3 spells CASSYSLSGGTDTQYF. Written as DNA, the CDR3 is TGTGCCAGCAGTTACTCGTTGAGCGGGGGCACAGATACGCAGTATTTT. The V gene is TRBV6-5, the J gene TRBJ2-3; 7 bases agree with TRBD2. V lost 0 bases and J lost 1; bases outside the gene matches: 4. The CDR3 is made up of 16 amino acids. The germline V gene encodes CDR1 MNHEY and CDR2 SVGAGI.

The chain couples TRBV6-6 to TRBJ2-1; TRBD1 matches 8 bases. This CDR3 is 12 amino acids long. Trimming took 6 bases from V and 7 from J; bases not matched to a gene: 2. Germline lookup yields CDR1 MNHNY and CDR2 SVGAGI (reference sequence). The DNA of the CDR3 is TGTGCCAGCAGGGGGACAGGTAATGAGCAGTTCTTC. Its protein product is CASRGTGNEQFF.

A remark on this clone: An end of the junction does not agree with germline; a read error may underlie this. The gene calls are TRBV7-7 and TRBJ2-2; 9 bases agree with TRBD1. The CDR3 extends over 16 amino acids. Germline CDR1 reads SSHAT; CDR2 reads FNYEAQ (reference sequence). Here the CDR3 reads CASSFATGGGTGELFF. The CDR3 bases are TGTGCTAGCAGCTTCGCGACAGGGGGAGGCACCGGGGAGCTGTTTTTT.

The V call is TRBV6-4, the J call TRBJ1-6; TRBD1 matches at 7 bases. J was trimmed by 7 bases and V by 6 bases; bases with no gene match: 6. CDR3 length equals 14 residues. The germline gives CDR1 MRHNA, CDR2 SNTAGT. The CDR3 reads CASSQTGTNSPLHF. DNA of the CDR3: TGTGCCAGCAGCCAGACAGGGACCAATTCACCCCTCCACTTT.

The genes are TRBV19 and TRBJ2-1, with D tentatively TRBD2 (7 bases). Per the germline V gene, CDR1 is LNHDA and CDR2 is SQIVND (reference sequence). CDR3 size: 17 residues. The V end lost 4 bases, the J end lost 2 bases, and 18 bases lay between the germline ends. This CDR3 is CASSTLGGAGTYNEQFF. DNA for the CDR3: TGTGCCAGTAGTACCCTGGGGGGGGCAGGAACCTACAATGAGCAGTTCTTC. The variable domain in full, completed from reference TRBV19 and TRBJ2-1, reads DGGITQSPKYLFRKEGQNVTLSCEQNLNHDAMYWYRQDPGQGLRLIYYSQIVNDFQKGDIAEGYSVSREKKESFPLTVTSAQKNPTAFYLCASSTLGGAGTYNEQFFGPGTRLTVL.

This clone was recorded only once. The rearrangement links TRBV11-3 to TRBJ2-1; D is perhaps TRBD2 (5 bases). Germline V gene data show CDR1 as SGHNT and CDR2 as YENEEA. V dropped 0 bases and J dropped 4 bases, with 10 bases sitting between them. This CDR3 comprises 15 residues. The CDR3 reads CASSLEWERYNEQFF. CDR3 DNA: TGTGCCAGCAGCTTAGAGTGGGAGCGGTACAATGAGCAGTTCTTC.

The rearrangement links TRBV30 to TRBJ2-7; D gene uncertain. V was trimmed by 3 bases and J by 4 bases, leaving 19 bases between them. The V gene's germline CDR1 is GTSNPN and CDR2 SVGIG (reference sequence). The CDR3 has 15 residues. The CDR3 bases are TGTGCCTGGAGCGCTATGATCTCCCCTCTATACGAGCAGTACTTC. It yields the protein CAWSAMISPLYEQYF.